The 12 T cell receptor beta chains reported below all come from one sample, sequenced in a study of blood T cell repertoires in COVID-19 (dated by TCRdb to the early 2020s). The method was the immunoSEQ multiplex PCR assay. In TCRdb, the immuneACCESS table is reduced to in-frame sequences with V and J assigned. These tables do not hold every clone; where another copy was compared, an unresolved V gene accounts for under half, and the others remain unexplained. The sample table contains approximately 200,000 clones; only one count was recorded for around 81% of them. The ten biggest clones cover around 7% of the sample. Sequencing was performed on PBMCs or T cells enriched from blood (not recorded which). The receptors were gathered from a man aged 35 to 55 who had recovered from COVID-19.

The chain joins TRBV7-2 to TRBJ1-3; 8 bases map to TRBD1. This CDR3 has 15 amino acids. The trim removed 8 bases at V and 3 bases at J, leaving 9 bases unmatched. Germline CDR1 and CDR2: SGHTA and FQGNSA. This chain's CDR3 is CASRFQGAGGNTIYF. The CDR3 region has the DNA TGTGCCAGCCGATTCCAGGGGGCGGGTGGAAACACCATATATTTT.

The chain has TRBV10-3 and TRBJ1-2; 7 positions match TRBD1. V shed 5 bases and J 2 bases; nucleotides not matched to a gene: 8. This CDR3 is 15 amino acids long. CDR1 and CDR2 from the germline V gene are ENHRY and SYGVKD. The CDR3 nucleotides are TGTGCCATCAGTTCCGGGACAGTCAACAACTATGGCTACACCTTC. Translating gives CAISSGTVNNYGYTF.

The rearrangement links TRBV19 to TRBJ2-1; 8 positions agree with TRBD2. Germline loops: CDR1 LNHDA, CDR2 SQIVND (reference sequence). CDR3 length equals 16 residues. Losses at the gene ends were 7 bases for V and 0 bases for J; bases not matched to a gene: 8. The CDR3 loop reads CASTRGGVSSYNEQFF. As DNA, the CDR3 is TGTGCCAGTACCCGGGGGGGGGTGAGCTCCTACAATGAGCAGTTCTTC.

The genes are TRBV4-3 and TRBJ1-6; D uncertain. CDR3 length equals 14 residues. Germline V gene data show CDR1 as LGHNA and CDR2 as YSLEER. The ends were cut back, 11 bases at V and 5 bases at J, with 16 bases in the middle. The CDR3 here is CASARETDNSPLHF. CDR3 sequence (DNA): TGCGCCTCAGCAAGGGAGACTGATAATTCACCCCTCCACTTT.

This chain links TRBV3-1 (or the pseudogene TRBV3-2) with TRBJ1-2; 10 bases line up with TRBD1. Germline loops: CDR1 LGHDT, CDR2 YNNKEL (reference sequence). V was clipped by 2 bases and J by 4 bases; unmatched bases: 19. The CDR3 has 20 residues. CDR3 protein: CASSQSADRGGPRTTYGYTF. CDR3 bases: TGTGCCAGCAGCCAAAGCGCGGACAGGGGGGGTCCTAGGACTACCTATGGCTACACCTTC.

The rearrangement uses TRBV7-9 and TRBJ1-2; 12 bases are shared with TRBD1. The J segment lost 8 bases and the V segment lost 5 bases, leaving 15 bases of the junction unmatched. CDR3 length equals 17 residues. Germline V gene lookup returns CDR1 SEHNR and CDR2 FQNEAQ (reference sequence). The CDR3 loop reads CASSHQGQGARGRGYTF. The CDR3 DNA follows: TGTGCCAGCAGCCACCAGGGACAGGGGGCGCGAGGGAGAGGCTACACCTTC.

The CDR3 loop reads CAGQMGTEAFF. Written as DNA, the CDR3 is TGTGCGGGACAGATGGGTACTGAAGCTTTCTTT. The gene calls are TRBV7-9 and TRBJ1-1; 7 nucleotides match TRBD1. The CDR3 runs 11 residues. Germline-derived CDR1 and CDR2 are SEHNR and FQNEAQ (reference sequence).

The chain employs TRBV5-1 and TRBJ1-4; 7 bases line up with TRBD1. This CDR3 is 15 amino acids long. Trimming at V came to 4 bases and at J to 2 bases, leaving 5 bases not matched to a gene. Germline lookup yields CDR1 SGHRS and CDR2 YFSETQ. The CDR3 protein is CASSGQGGTNEKLFF. The CDR3 coding sequence is TGCGCCAGCAGCGGCCAGGGGGGCACTAATGAAAAACTGTTTTTT.

The J gene is TRBJ2-1, the V gene TRBV14; TRBD2 is a possible D gene (10 bases). The length of the CDR3 is 16 residues. From germline, CDR1 is SGHDN and CDR2 FVKESK. V lost 6 bases and J 6 bases, leaving 21 bases between the germline ends. The CDR3 bases are TGTGCCAGCAGTCAGCGGGGGGGACAGGGTGGCAATGAGCAGTTCTTC. Translating gives CASSQRGGQGGNEQFF.

The genes are TRBV7-2 and TRBJ2-7, with 10 bases fitting TRBD2. This CDR3 contains 15 residues. CDR1 is SGHTA, CDR2 FQGNSA, per germline. The J segment lost 7 bases and the V segment lost 3 bases, leaving 9 bases of the junction unmatched. CDR3 region: CASSFSGGSGREQYF. DNA of the CDR3: TGTGCCAGCAGCTTTAGCGGGGGGTCGGGTAGGGAGCAGTACTTC.

The chain uses TRBV30 and TRBJ2-1; D unclear. V lost 6 bases to trimming and J lost 6 bases, with 21 bases between them. CDR1 is GTSNPN, CDR2 SVGIG, per germline (reference sequence). The length of the CDR3 is 15 residues. The CDR3 coding sequence is TGTGCCTGCTTAAAAGGTGGAGCTTCATTCAATGAGCAGTTCTTC. It specifies CACLKGGASFNEQFF.

The CDR3 DNA reads TGTGCCAGCACCTCTACCGGGACAGGGGGCTCCGGTGAAAAACTGTTTTTT. The encoded protein is CASTSTGTGGSGEKLFF. The chain is built from TRBV5-5 and TRBJ1-4, with TRBD1 matching 12 bases. V lost 6 bases, J lost 7 bases, and 13 bases stayed unmatched. The CDR3 is 17 residues long. CDR1 is SGHKS and CDR2 is YYEKEE in the germline V gene (reference sequence).